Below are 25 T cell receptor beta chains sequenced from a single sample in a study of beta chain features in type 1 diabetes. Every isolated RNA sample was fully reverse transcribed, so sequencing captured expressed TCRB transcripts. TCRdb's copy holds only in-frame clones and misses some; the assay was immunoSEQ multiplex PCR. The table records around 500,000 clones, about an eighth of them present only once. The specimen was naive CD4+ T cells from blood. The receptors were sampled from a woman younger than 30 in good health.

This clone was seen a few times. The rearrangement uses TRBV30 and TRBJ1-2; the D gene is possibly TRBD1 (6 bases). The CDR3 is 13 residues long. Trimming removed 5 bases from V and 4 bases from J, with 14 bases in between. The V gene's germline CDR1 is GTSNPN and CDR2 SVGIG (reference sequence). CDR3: CAWVGGPAYGYTF. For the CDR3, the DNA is TGTGCCTGGGTAGGGGGGCCGGCCTATGGCTACACCTTC.

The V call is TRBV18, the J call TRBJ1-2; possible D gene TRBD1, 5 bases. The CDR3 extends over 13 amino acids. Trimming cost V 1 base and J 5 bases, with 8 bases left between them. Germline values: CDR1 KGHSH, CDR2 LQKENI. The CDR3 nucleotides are TGTGCCAGCTCACCACAGGGGCTTTATGGCTACACCTTC. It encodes CASSPQGLYGYTF.

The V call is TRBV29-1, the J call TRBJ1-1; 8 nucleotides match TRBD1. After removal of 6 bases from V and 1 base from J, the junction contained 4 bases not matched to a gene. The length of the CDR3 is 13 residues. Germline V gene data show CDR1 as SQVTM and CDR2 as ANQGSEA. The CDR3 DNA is TGCAGCGTGGATGACAGGGGGAACACTGAAGCTTTCTTT. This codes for CSVDDRGNTEAFF.

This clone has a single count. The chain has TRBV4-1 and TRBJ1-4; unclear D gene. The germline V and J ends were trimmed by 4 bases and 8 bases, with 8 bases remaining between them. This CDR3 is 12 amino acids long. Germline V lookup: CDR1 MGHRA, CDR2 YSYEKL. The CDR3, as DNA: TGCGCCAGCAGCCCACCCAAGGAAAAACTGTTTTTT. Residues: CASSPPKEKLFF.

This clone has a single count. As DNA, the CDR3 is TGTGCCAGCGGGGGACAGGGGGATTCACCCCTCCACTTT. This sequence encodes CASGGQGDSPLHF. The rearrangement links TRBV7-9 to TRBJ1-6, with 11 nucleotides matching TRBD1. From germline, CDR1 is SEHNR and CDR2 FQNEAQ (reference sequence). The CDR3 sequence is 13 residues long. V was pared by 8 bases and J by 8 bases, with 2 bases of the junction left unmatched.

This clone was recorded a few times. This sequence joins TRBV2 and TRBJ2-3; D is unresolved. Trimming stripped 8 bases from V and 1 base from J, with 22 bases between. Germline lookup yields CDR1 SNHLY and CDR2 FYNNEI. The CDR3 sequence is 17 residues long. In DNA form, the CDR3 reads TGTGCCAGCTGGGGTGGGTGGGCCGCCTTAGGCACAGATACGCAGTATTTT. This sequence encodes CASWGGWAALGTDTQYF.

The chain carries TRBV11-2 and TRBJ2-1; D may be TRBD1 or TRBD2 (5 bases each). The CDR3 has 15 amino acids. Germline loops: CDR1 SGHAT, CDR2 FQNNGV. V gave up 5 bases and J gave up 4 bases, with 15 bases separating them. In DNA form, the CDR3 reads TGTGCCAGCAGCGGAATTTCCGGGGCTTACAATGAGCAGTTCTTC. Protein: CASSGISGAYNEQFF.

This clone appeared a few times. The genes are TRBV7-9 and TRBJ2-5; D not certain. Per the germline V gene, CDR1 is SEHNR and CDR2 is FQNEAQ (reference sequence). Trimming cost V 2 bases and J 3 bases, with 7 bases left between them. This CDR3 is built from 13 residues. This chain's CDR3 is CASSLPPEETQYF. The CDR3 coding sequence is TGTGCCAGCAGCTTACCCCCTGAAGAGACCCAGTACTTC.

DNA of the CDR3: TGTGCCAGCACCCGTGTTGGGGTCACCAATTCACCCCTCCACTTT. Translating it yields CASTRVGVTNSPLHF. V is TRBV28 and J is TRBJ1-6; D not resolved. This CDR3 is 15 amino acids long. Trimming removed 7 bases from V and 7 bases from J, with 17 bases in between. In germline, CDR1 is MDHEN, CDR2 SYDVKM.

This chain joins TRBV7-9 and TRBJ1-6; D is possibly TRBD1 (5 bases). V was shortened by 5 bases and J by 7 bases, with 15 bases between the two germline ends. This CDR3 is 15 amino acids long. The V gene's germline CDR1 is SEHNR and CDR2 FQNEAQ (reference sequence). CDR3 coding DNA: TGTGCCAGCAGCCCCGGGACTCAACTAAATTCACCCCTCCACTTT. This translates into CASSPGTQLNSPLHF.

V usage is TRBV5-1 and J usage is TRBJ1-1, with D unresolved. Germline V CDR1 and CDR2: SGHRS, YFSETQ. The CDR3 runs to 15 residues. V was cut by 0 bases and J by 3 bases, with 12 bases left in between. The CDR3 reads CASSLGSGQYTEAFF. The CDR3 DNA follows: TGCGCCAGCAGCTTGGGCTCGGGTCAGTACACTGAAGCTTTCTTT.

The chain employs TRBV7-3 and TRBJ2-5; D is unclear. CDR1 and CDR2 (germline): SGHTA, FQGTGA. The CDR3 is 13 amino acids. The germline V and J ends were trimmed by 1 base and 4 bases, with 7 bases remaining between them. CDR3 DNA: TGTGCCAGCAGCTTAAGAGTAGGAGAGACCCAGTACTTC. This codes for CASSLRVGETQYF.

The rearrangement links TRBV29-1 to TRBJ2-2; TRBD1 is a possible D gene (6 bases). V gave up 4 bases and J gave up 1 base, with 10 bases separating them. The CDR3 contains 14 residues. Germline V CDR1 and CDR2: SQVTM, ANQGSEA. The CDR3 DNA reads TGCAGCGTTGGGGGACACCTGAACACCGGGGAGCTGTTTTTT. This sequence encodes CSVGGHLNTGELFF.

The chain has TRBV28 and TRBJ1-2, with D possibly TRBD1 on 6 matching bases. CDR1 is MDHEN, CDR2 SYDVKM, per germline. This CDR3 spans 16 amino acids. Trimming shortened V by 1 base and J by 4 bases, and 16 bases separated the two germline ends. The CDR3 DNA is TGTGCCAGCAGTTTATTTCTACCGACAGGTTCCTATGGCTACACCTTC. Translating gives CASSLFLPTGSYGYTF.

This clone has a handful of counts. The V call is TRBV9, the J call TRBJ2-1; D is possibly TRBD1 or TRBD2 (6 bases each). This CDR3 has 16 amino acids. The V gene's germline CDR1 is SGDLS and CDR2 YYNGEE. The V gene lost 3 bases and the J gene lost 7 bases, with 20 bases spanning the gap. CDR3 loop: CASSGGTPGVGNEQFF. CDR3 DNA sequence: TGTGCCAGCAGCGGAGGGACTCCAGGGGTTGGGAATGAGCAGTTCTTC.

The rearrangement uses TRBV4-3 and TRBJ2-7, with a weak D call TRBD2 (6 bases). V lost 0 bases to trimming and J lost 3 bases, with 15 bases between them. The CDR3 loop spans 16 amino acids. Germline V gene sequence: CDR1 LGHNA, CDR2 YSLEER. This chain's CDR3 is CASSQDANTGGYEQYF. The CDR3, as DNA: TGCGCCAGCAGCCAAGATGCAAACACCGGGGGCTACGAGCAGTACTTC.

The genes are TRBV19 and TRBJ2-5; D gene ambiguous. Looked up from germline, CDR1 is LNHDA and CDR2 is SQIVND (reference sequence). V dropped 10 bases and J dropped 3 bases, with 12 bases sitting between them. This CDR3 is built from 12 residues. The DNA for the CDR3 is TGTGCCACCAGTCTTTCTAAAGAGACCCAGTACTTC. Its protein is CATSLSKETQYF. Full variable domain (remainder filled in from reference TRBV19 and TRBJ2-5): DGGITQSPKYLFRKEGQNVTLSCEQNLNHDAMYWYRQDPGQGLRLIYYSQIVNDFQKGDIAEGYSVSREKKESFPLTVTSAQKNPTAFYLCATSLSKETQYFGPGTRLLVL.

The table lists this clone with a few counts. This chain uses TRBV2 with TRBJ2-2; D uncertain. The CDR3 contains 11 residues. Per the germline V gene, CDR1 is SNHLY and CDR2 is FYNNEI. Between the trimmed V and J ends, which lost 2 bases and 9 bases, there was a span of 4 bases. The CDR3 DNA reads TGTGCCAGCAGTGAACGGTGGGAGCTGTTTTTT. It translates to CASSERWELFF. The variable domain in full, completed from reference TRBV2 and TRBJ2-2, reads EPEVTQTPSHQVTQMGQEVILRCVPISNHLYFYWYRQILGQKVEFLVSFYNNEISEKSEIFDDQFSVERPDGSNFTLKIRSTKLEDSAMYFCASSERWELFFGEGSRLTVL.

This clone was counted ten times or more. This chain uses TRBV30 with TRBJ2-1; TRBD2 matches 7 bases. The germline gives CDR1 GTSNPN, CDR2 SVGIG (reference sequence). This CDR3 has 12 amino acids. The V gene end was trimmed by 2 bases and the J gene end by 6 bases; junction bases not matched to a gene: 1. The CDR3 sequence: CAWSSGGNEQFF. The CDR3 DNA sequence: TGTGCCTGGAGTTCGGGAGGCAATGAGCAGTTCTTC.

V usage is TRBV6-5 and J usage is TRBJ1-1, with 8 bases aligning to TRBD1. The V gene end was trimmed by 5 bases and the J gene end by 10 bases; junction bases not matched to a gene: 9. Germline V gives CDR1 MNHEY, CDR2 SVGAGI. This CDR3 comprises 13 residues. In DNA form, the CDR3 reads TGTGCCAGCAGTCAGGACAGGGAGTCAACAGCTTTCTTT. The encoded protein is CASSQDRESTAFF.

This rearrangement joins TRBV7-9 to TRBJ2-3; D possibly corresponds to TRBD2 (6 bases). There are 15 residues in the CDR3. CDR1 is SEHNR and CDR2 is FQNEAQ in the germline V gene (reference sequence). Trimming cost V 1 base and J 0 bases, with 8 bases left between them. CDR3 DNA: TGTGCCAGCAGCTTAGATGGAGGGAGCACAGATACGCAGTATTTT. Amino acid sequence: CASSLDGGSTDTQYF.

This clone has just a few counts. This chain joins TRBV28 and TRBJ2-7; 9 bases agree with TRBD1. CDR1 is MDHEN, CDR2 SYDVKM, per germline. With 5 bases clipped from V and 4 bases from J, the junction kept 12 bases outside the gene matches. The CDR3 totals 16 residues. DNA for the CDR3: TGTGCCAGCAGTATATCTACAGGGGGCGCCCCTTACGAGCAGTACGTC. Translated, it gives CASSISTGGAPYEQYV.

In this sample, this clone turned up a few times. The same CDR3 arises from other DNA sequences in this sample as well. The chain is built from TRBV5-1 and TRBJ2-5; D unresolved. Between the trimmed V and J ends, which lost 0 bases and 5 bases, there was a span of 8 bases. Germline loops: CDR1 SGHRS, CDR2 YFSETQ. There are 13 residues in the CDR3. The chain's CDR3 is CASSLVGEETQYF. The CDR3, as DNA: TGCGCCAGCAGCTTGGTAGGCGAGGAGACCCAGTACTTC. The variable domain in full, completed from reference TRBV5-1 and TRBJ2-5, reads KAGVTQTPRYLIKTRGQQVTLSCSPISGHRSVSWYQQTPGQGLQFLFEYFSETQRNKGNFPGRFSGRQFSNSRSEMNVSTLELGDSALYLCASSLVGEETQYFGPGTRLLVL.

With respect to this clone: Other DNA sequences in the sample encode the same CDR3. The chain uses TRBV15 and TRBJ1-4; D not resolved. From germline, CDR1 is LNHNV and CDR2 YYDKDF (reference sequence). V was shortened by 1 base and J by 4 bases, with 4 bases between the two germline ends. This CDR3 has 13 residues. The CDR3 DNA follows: TGTGCCACCAGCAGAGGCGGTAATGAAAAACTGTTTTTT. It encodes CATSRGGNEKLFF.

The DNA for the CDR3 is TGTGCCTGGATTCGACCAGGAGGCTATGGCTACACCTTC. Translating gives CAWIRPGGYGYTF. The genes are TRBV30 and TRBJ1-2, with D unresolved. V was trimmed by 4 bases and J by 4 bases, leaving 13 bases between them. This CDR3 is built from 13 residues. From germline, CDR1 is GTSNPN and CDR2 SVGIG (reference sequence).